These 19 T cell receptor beta chains were sequenced from one sample in a study of HIV-infected children after antiretroviral therapy interruption. RNA-based 3' RACE libraries used unique molecular identifiers. TCRdb recomputed calls from the 3' RACE reads with MiXCR, one row per CDR3 protein. The data contain approximately 95,000 distinct CDR3 sequences, approximately 6.9% of them seen just once; the ten biggest clones take up around 1.1%. Treatment meaning: PENTA 11 planned treatment interruption arm or continuous ART arm. Sequences were derived from CD45RA+ CD4+ T cells from PBMCs, pooled from several time points, sampled from a donor given antiretroviral therapy, either interrupted or continuous. Subset given: naive CD4+ CD45RA+ CD45RO- T cells. These receptors all come from a pool of human donors with HIV.

This clonotype was detected ten times or more. The CDR3 bases are TGTGCCAGCAGTCAGGGACTAGCGGGAGCAGGGTACGAGCAGTACTTC. The encoded protein is CASSQGLAGAGYEQYF. The rearrangement links TRBV12-3 or TRBV12-4 to TRBJ2-7; 14 bases match TRBD2. J gave up 4 bases and V 5 bases, and 7 bases lay outside the gene matches. CDR3 size: 16 residues.

This clonotype was recorded at least ten times. V and J are TRBV7-9 and TRBJ2-1, with 10 bases fitting TRBD2. Per germline, CDR1 SEHNR and CDR2 FQNEAQ (reference sequence). The CDR3 covers 15 residues. Trimming cost V 1 base and J 8 bases; bases outside gene matches: 5. CDR3 residues: CASSLVSSGSYEQFF. CDR3 in DNA: TGTGCCAGCAGCTTAGTGTCTAGCGGGAGCTATGAGCAGTTCTTC.

In its sample, this clonotype was seen many times. The V gene is TRBV12-3 or TRBV12-4, the J gene TRBJ2-1, with D tentatively TRBD2 (6 bases). V lost 5 bases and J lost 4, with 12 bases in between. This CDR3 contains 14 residues. The DNA for the CDR3 is TGTGCCAGCAGTGGACCGGGAGTTTACAATGAGCAGTTCTTC. Translation: CASSGPGVYNEQFF.

This clonotype has a count of ten or more. The chain carries TRBV9 and TRBJ2-3; D possibly matches TRBD1 or TRBD2 (6 bases each). Germline lookup yields CDR1 SGDLS and CDR2 YYNGEE. The CDR3 length is 12 residues. The V gene lost 4 bases and the J gene lost 6 bases, with 9 bases spanning the gap. This CDR3 reads CASSIGGDTQYF. For the CDR3, the DNA is TGTGCCAGCAGCATAGGGGGGGATACGCAGTATTTT.

At least ten counts were recorded for this clonotype. V usage is TRBV30 and J usage is TRBJ1-2; 7 bases match TRBD1. The germline CDR1 and CDR2 sequences are GTSNPN and SVGIG (reference sequence). V was pared by 3 bases and J by 4 bases, with 11 bases of the junction left unmatched. The CDR3 runs to 15 residues. CDR3 amino acids: CAWSGYRGGSYGYTF. DNA of the CDR3: TGTGCCTGGAGCGGTTACAGGGGTGGTAGCTATGGCTACACCTTC.

This chain joins TRBV2 and TRBJ2-7; the match to TRBD1 covers 9 bases. Germline values: CDR1 SNHLY, CDR2 FYNNEI. The junction had 7 bases not matched to a gene; V was cut back by 8 bases and J by 2 bases. The CDR3 length is 14 residues. CDR3 sequence (DNA): TGTGCCAGCCACCGGACAGGGGATACCTACGAGCAGTACTTC. Residues: CASHRTGDTYEQYF.

This clonotype showed up many times. The chain joins TRBV15 to TRBJ2-3; 7 bases map to TRBD2. V was pared by 2 bases and J by 4 bases, with 9 bases of the junction left unmatched. The germline V gene has CDR1 LNHNV and CDR2 YYDKDF (reference sequence). This CDR3 contains 16 residues. This CDR3 reads CATSRKTSFPADTQYF. CDR3 sequence (DNA): TGTGCCACCAGCAGAAAGACTAGCTTCCCGGCAGATACGCAGTATTTT. The full variable domain, in which reference TRBV15 and TRBJ2-3 provide the parts outside the CDR3, is DAMVIQNPRYQVTQFGKPVTLSCSQTLNHNVMYWYQQKSSQAPKLLFHYYDKDFNNEADTPDNFQSRRPNTSFCFLDIRSPGLGDTAMYLCATSRKTSFPADTQYFGPGTRLTVL.

This clonotype was counted ten times or more. This sequence joins TRBV25-1 and TRBJ1-2; 9 bases agree with TRBD1. J gave up 3 bases and V 0 bases, and 2 bases lay outside the gene matches. Germline assignment: CDR1 MGHDK and CDR2 SYGVNS. The CDR3 has 15 residues. The CDR3: CASSEYGQGYYGYTF. The CDR3 DNA reads TGTGCCAGCAGTGAATACGGACAGGGGTACTATGGCTACACCTTC.

The sample holds a few counts of this clonotype. The genes are TRBV20-1 and TRBJ2-7, with 7 bases aligning to TRBD2. After removal of 7 bases from V and 3 bases from J, the junction contained 9 bases not matched to a gene. The germline V gene has CDR1 DFQATT and CDR2 SNEGSKA (reference sequence). This CDR3 comprises 13 residues. CDR3 in amino acids: CSVRRGYLYEQYF. DNA for the CDR3: TGCAGTGTTAGGCGGGGGTACCTCTACGAGCAGTACTTC.

Comments on this clonotype: One end of the junction varies from germline; a read error may be responsible. The chain uses TRBV2 and TRBJ1-6; 9 bases are shared with TRBD1. In germline, CDR1 is SNHLY, CDR2 FYNNEI. The CDR3 length is 14 residues. In DNA form, the CDR3 reads TGTGCCAGCAGTCTAGGGACAGGGAATTCATCCCTCCACTTT. Amino acids: CASSLGTGNSSLHF. The complete variable domain, with remaining parts taken from reference TRBV2 and TRBJ1-6, reads EPEVTQTPSHQVTQMGQEVILRCVPISNHLYFYWYRQILGQKVEFLVSFYNNEISEKSEIFDDQFSVERPDGSNFTLKIRSTKLEDSAMYFCASSLGTGNSSLHFGNGTRLTVT.

Many counts were recorded for this clonotype. V is TRBV28 and J is TRBJ1-6, with a possible D match to TRBD1 (5 bases). Germline-derived CDR1 and CDR2 are MDHEN and SYDVKM. V was trimmed by 1 base and J by 15 bases, leaving 7 bases between them. The CDR3 totals 11 residues. The CDR3 here is CASSLSGGLHF. The CDR3 bases are TGTGCCAGCAGTTTATCGGGGGGCCTCCACTTT.

This clonotype was seen ten or more times. The chain joins TRBV9 to TRBJ2-3; D gene uncertain. The V end lost 0 bases, the J end lost 0 bases, and 11 bases lay between the germline ends. In germline, CDR1 is SGDLS, CDR2 YYNGEE. CDR3 length equals 16 residues. This chain's CDR3 is CASSVGVGASTDTQYF. The CDR3 DNA reads as TGTGCCAGCAGCGTAGGGGTCGGCGCTAGCACAGATACGCAGTATTTT.

This clonotype was detected ten times or more. Sequence at one end of the junction differs from germline and may be a read error. The rearrangement uses TRBV12-5 and TRBJ2-5; TRBD1 matches at 8 bases. The germline V gene has CDR1 LGHNT and CDR2 FRNRAP. The CDR3 covers 11 residues. For the CDR3, the DNA is TGTGCCCTCAGGGGGCAAGACACCCAGTACTTT. Residues: CALRGQDTQYF.

This clonotype came up many times. The V call is TRBV14, the J call TRBJ2-1; 7 bases line up with TRBD1. CDR3 size: 15 residues. Trimming took 4 bases from V and 1 from J; bases not matched to a gene: 4. CDR1 and CDR2 from the germline V gene are SGHDN and FVKESK. In DNA form, the CDR3 reads TGTGCCAGCAGCCCGACGGGACAGTCCTACAATGAGCAGTTCTTC. It specifies CASSPTGQSYNEQFF. Variable domain in full (rest from reference TRBV14 and TRBJ2-1): EAGVTQFPSHSVIEKGQTVTLRCDPISGHDNLYWYRRVMGKEIKFLLHFVKESKQDESGMPNNRFLAERTGGTYSTLKVQPAELEDSGVYFCASSPTGQSYNEQFFGPGTRLTVL.

This clonotype was counted ten times or more. The chain combines TRBV24-1 with TRBJ2-3, with D maybe TRBD1 (6 bases). V shed 5 bases and J shed 4 bases, with 15 bases lying between them. This CDR3 spans 15 amino acids. Germline V CDR1 and CDR2: KGHDR, SFDVKD. The CDR3 DNA reads as TGTGCCACCAGTGTCCCGACAGGACCCCCAGATACGCAGTATTTT. The encoded protein is CATSVPTGPPDTQYF.

This clonotype was seen ten or more times. The chain joins TRBV9 to TRBJ1-1; D might be TRBD1 (5 bases). V shed 0 bases and J shed 10 bases, with 10 bases lying between them. Germline values: CDR1 SGDLS, CDR2 YYNGEE. There are 12 residues in the CDR3. The CDR3 region is CASSVGDRGAFF. The CDR3 bases are TGTGCCAGCAGCGTAGGGGACCGAGGAGCTTTCTTT. The full variable domain, rest sourced from reference TRBV9 and TRBJ1-1, is DSGVTQTPKHLITATGQRVTLRCSPRSGDLSVYWYQQSLDQGLQFLIQYYNGEERAKGNILERFSAQQFPDLHSELNLSSLELGDSALYFCASSVGDRGAFFGQGTRLTVV.

This clonotype came up many times. In DNA, the CDR3 is TGTGCCAGCAGCCGGGACAGGGGGCTAAACACTGAAGCTTTCTTT. Its protein product is CASSRDRGLNTEAFF. The J gene is TRBJ1-1, the V gene TRBV7-2; TRBD1 matches 12 bases. With 5 bases clipped from V and 2 bases from J, the junction kept 3 bases outside the gene matches. The V gene's germline CDR1 is SGHTA and CDR2 FQGNSA. This CDR3 has 15 residues.

This clonotype appeared a few times. The rearrangement uses TRBV20-1 and TRBJ1-1, with D perhaps matching TRBD1 (6 bases). The germline gives CDR1 DFQATT, CDR2 SNEGSKA (reference sequence). Trimming left V 3 bases short and J 0 bases short, with 14 bases between. The CDR3 is 15 amino acids. CDR3 coding DNA: TGCAGTGCTAGCCACGGGGGCTCCATGAACACTGAAGCTTTCTTT. Translated: CSASHGGSMNTEAFF.

This clonotype was recorded at least ten times. The rearrangement links TRBV7-9 to TRBJ2-2; the D gene is possibly TRBD1 (6 bases). The CDR3 is 13 residues long. The V and J ends lost 5 bases and 9 bases respectively, with 13 bases between them. Germline lookup yields CDR1 SEHNR and CDR2 FQNEAQ (reference sequence). CDR3 in amino acids: CASSHHRVRELFF. In nucleotides, the CDR3 is TGTGCCAGCAGCCACCACAGGGTCCGGGAGCTGTTTTTT. Filled out from reference TRBV7-9 and TRBJ2-2, the complete variable domain reads DTGVSQNPRHKITKRGQNVTFRCDPISEHNRLYWYRQTLGQGPEFLTYFQNEAQLEKSRLLSDRFSAERPKGSFSTLEIQRTEQGDSAMYLCASSHHRVRELFFGEGSRLTVL.